This T cell receptor (beta chain) was identified in a study of blood T cell repertoires in COVID-19. On the study more broadly: Acute and convalescent COVID-19 specimens originated in the United States, Italy and Spain. Sources were T cells, B-cell-depleted T cells, or PBMCs; the material itself was cDNA or gDNA.

This clone was observed a single time. One Seattle source followed patients from active infection through their disease course. Authors' processing steps: Amplification with reference gene primers provided the estimates of nucleated cell counts. Repertoires were generated with immunoSEQ multiplex PCR, while TCRdb's copy carries only in-frame clones and drops some. That table is the source of V, J and clone size, and D and trimming were worked out from the DNA. The sample yields about 370,000 clones, 89% seen once. V shed 4 bases, J shed 5 bases, and the junction held 9 bases outside the gene matches. The CDR3 extends over 15 amino acids. Germline CDR1 and CDR2: SGHRS and YFSETQ.

The sequence was obtained from a woman between 25 and 40 years old with COVID-19, enrolled during active disease. The V and J genes are TRBV5-1 and TRBJ2-5; 9 nucleotides align to TRBD1. Sequencing used peripheral blood. The DNA of the CDR3 is TGCGCCAGCAGCCCGGGGACAGGGCTTGGGGAGACCCAGTACTTC. Its protein is CASSPGTGLGETQYF.